A selection of T cell receptor beta chains follows, all from one sample in a study of shared clonotypes between healthy human individuals. Repertoires were generated with immunoSEQ multiplex PCR, while TCRdb's copy carries only in-frame clones and drops some. The sample holds approximately 500,000 clones, about 78% seen once. The material sequenced was PBMCs. The source is a woman in her thirties or forties in good health. Some clones in this sample may be carry-over from other donors' samples. The CDR3 runs from the conserved cysteine through the conserved F or W. The D gene is left open where the match is weak. Clone size is stated in some rows and not others, as once, few, many or a class when expanded.

V: TRBV11-2
size: -
J: TRBJ2-7
D: TRBD2
CDR3: CASSPLAGGNYEQYF
DNA: TGTGCCAGCAGCCCCCTAGCGGGAGGGAACTACGAGCAGTACTTC

V: TRBV15
size: -
J: TRBJ1-1
D: -
CDR3: CATSPRAANTEAFF
DNA: TGTGCCACCAGCCCCCGGGCCGCGAACACTGAAGCTTTCTTT

V: TRBV29-1
size: -
J: TRBJ2-2
D: -
CDR3: CSVQNTGELFF
DNA: TGCAGCGTTCAGAACACCGGGGAGCTGTTTTTT

V: TRBV2
size: -
J: TRBJ2-5
D: -
CDR3: CASRSDEETQYF
DNA: TGTGCCAGCAGGTCAGACGAAGAGACCCAGTACTTC

V: TRBV10-3
size: -
J: TRBJ2-5
D: -
CDR3: CAISASRGKETQYF
DNA: TGTGCCATCAGTGCTTCCAGGGGAAAAGAGACCCAGTACTTC

V: TRBV9
size: -
J: TRBJ2-1
D: TRBD2
CDR3: CASSVGPGLAGGTSYNEQFF
DNA: TGTGCCAGCAGCGTAGGCCCGGGACTAGCGGGAGGGACCTCCTACAATGAGCAGTTCTTC

V: TRBV6-1
size: few
J: TRBJ1-1
D: -
CDR3: CASSEQGRDTEAFF
DNA: TGTGCCAGCAGTGAACAGGGTAGGGACACTGAAGCTTTCTTT

V: TRBV21-1
size: -
J: TRBJ1-2
D: -
CDR3: CASRYSDGYGYTF
DNA: TGTGCCAGCAGATACTCGGACGGCTATGGCTACACCTTC

V: TRBV28
size: few
J: TRBJ1-1
D: -
CDR3: CASSSGSREGTEAFF
DNA: TGTGCCAGCAGTTCGGGCAGCCGGGAAGGCACTGAAGCTTTCTTT

V: TRBV5-1
size: -
J: TRBJ2-5
D: -
CDR3: CASSLGGAQETQYF
DNA: TGCGCCAGCAGCTTGGGAGGGGCCCAAGAGACCCAGTACTTC

V: TRBV30
size: -
J: TRBJ2-7
D: TRBD1
CDR3: CAWSRGGQGAHEQYF
DNA: TGTGCCTGGAGTAGAGGGGGACAGGGAGCTCACGAGCAGTACTTC

V: TRBV7-8
size: -
J: TRBJ2-1
D: -
CDR3: CASSLEDEQFF
DNA: TGTGCCAGCAGCTTAGAGGATGAGCAGTTCTTC

V: TRBV7-2
size: -
J: TRBJ2-1
D: TRBD2
CDR3: CASSASQLAGGPDEQFF
DNA: TGTGCCAGCAGCGCCTCACAACTAGCGGGAGGGCCAGATGAGCAGTTCTTC

V: TRBV18
size: -
J: TRBJ2-7
D: TRBD2
CDR3: CASSPSGTSGSRNEQYF
DNA: TGTGCCAGCTCACCCTCCGGGACTAGCGGGTCTAGGAACGAGCAGTACTTC

V: TRBV4-1
size: few
J: TRBJ2-1
D: -
CDR3: CASSPTRGLLEGNEQFF
DNA: TGCGCCAGCAGTCCTACACGAGGTCTCTTGGAAGGGAATGAGCAGTTCTTC

V: TRBV9
size: -
J: TRBJ2-1
D: -
CDR3: CASSVEGNNEQFF
DNA: TGTGCCAGCAGCGTAGAAGGGAACAATGAGCAGTTCTTC

V: TRBV6-4
size: -
J: TRBJ2-3
D: TRBD2
CDR3: CASSSGGETDTQYF
DNA: TGTGCCAGCAGCAGCGGGGGGGAAACAGATACGCAGTATTTT

V: TRBV10-3
size: -
J: TRBJ1-4
D: -
CDR3: CAISQGEGGVANEKLFF
DNA: TGTGCCATCAGCCAAGGAGAGGGCGGTGTGGCTAATGAAAAACTGTTTTTT

V: TRBV2
size: -
J: TRBJ1-2
D: TRBD1
CDR3: CASSEGGQFYGYTF
DNA: TGTGCCAGCAGTGAAGGGGGACAGTTCTATGGCTACACCTTC

V: TRBV28
size: once
J: TRBJ2-1
D: TRBD2
CDR3: CASLFGVAGGRNEQFF
DNA: TGTGCCAGTCTGTTCGGTGTGGCGGGAGGGAGAAATGAGCAGTTCTTC

V: TRBV5-1
size: -
J: TRBJ2-5
D: TRBD2
CDR3: CASSKTSGGETQYF
DNA: TGCGCCAGCAGTAAGACTAGCGGGGGGGAGACCCAGTACTTC

V: TRBV7-4
size: -
J: TRBJ2-7
D: TRBD1
CDR3: CASSTQGARIEQYF
DNA: TGTGCCAGCAGCACACAGGGGGCGCGAATCGAGCAGTACTTC

V: TRBV29-1
size: -
J: TRBJ1-1
D: -
CDR3: CSAKFMNTEAFF
DNA: TGCAGCGCGAAATTCATGAACACTGAAGCTTTCTTT

V: TRBV5-1
size: once
J: TRBJ2-7
D: -
CDR3: CASSLDVGAGYEQYF
DNA: TGCGCCAGCAGCTTGGATGTCGGGGCTGGGTACGAGCAGTACTTC

V: TRBV11-2
size: once
J: TRBJ2-1
D: -
CDR3: CASSLAAGPYNEQFF
DNA: TGTGCCAGCAGCTTAGCAGCGGGCCCCTACAATGAGCAGTTCTTC

V: TRBV11-3
size: -
J: TRBJ1-4
D: TRBD1
CDR3: CASRLRSGGNEKLFF
DNA: TGTGCCAGCAGGTTACGTTCAGGGGGGAATGAAAAACTGTTTTTT

V: TRBV6-6
size: -
J: TRBJ1-5
D: TRBD1
CDR3: CASCRDRNQPQHF
DNA: TGTGCCAGCTGCCGGGACAGAAATCAGCCCCAGCATTTT

V: TRBV19
size: -
J: TRBJ1-5
D: -
CDR3: CASSIGVVSNQPQHF
DNA: TGTGCCAGTAGTATAGGCGTCGTTAGCAATCAGCCCCAGCATTTT

V: TRBV10-1
size: -
J: TRBJ2-1
D: -
CDR3: CASSEFGNEQFF
DNA: TGCGCCAGCAGTGAGTTCGGGAATGAGCAGTTCTTC

V: TRBV18
size: -
J: TRBJ2-2
D: -
CDR3: CASSPPQGRNTGELFF
DNA: TGTGCCAGCTCACCACCTCAGGGGAGGAACACCGGGGAGCTGTTTTTT

V: TRBV5-6
size: -
J: TRBJ2-3
D: TRBD2
CDR3: CASSQLAATDTQYF
DNA: TGTGCCAGCAGCCAACTAGCGGCCACAGATACGCAGTATTTT

V: TRBV9
size: -
J: TRBJ2-3
D: -
CDR3: CASSVGTSTDTQYF
DNA: TGTGCCAGCAGCGTAGGAACAAGCACAGATACGCAGTATTTT

V: TRBV28
size: -
J: TRBJ2-3
D: -
CDR3: CASQSTDTQYF
DNA: TGTGCCAGCCAGAGCACAGATACGCAGTATTTT

V: TRBV5-4
size: once
J: TRBJ1-3
D: -
CDR3: CASSLAGLSGNTIYF
DNA: TGTGCCAGCAGCTTGGCAGGACTCTCTGGAAACACCATATATTTT

V: TRBV19
size: -
J: TRBJ1-2
D: -
CDR3: CASSIQADANYGYTF
DNA: TGTGCCAGTAGTATTCAGGCAGACGCTAACTATGGCTACACCTTC

V: TRBV27
size: -
J: TRBJ1-2
D: TRBD1
CDR3: CASSDRGLYGYTF
DNA: TGTGCCAGCAGCGACAGGGGGCTTTATGGCTACACCTTC

V: TRBV28
size: -
J: TRBJ1-4
D: -
CDR3: CASGPTGREKLFF
DNA: TGTGCCAGCGGGCCCACGGGTCGTGAAAAACTGTTTTTT

V: TRBV19
size: -
J: TRBJ2-1
D: TRBD2
CDR3: CASSTSTSGRYNEQFF
DNA: TGTGCCAGTAGTACTTCGACTAGCGGGAGATACAATGAGCAGTTCTTC

V: TRBV29-1
size: -
J: TRBJ2-7
D: -
CDR3: CSVEGLYEQYF
DNA: TGCAGCGTTGAAGGCCTATACGAGCAGTACTTC

V: TRBV28
size: -
J: TRBJ1-5
D: TRBD1
CDR3: CASSSPTWTGGTLNEPQHF
DNA: TGTGCCAGCAGTTCACCAACTTGGACAGGGGGGACCCTAAATGAGCCCCAGCATTTT

V: TRBV10-3
size: -
J: TRBJ1-5
D: TRBD1
CDR3: CAISPTGYSNQPQHF
DNA: TGTGCCATCAGTCCGACAGGGTATAGCAATCAGCCCCAGCATTTT

V: TRBV6-4
size: -
J: TRBJ1-1
D: -
CDR3: CASSDDRLMNTEAFF
DNA: TGTGCCAGCAGTGACGACAGGTTAATGAACACTGAAGCTTTCTTT

V: TRBV6-6
size: -
J: TRBJ2-7
D: TRBD1
CDR3: CASRLHRTGGNEQYF
DNA: TGTGCCAGCAGACTCCACCGGACAGGGGGAAACGAGCAGTACTTC

V: TRBV5-1
size: -
J: TRBJ2-7
D: TRBD1
CDR3: CASNRDSSYEQYF
DNA: TGCGCCAGCAACCGGGACAGCTCCTACGAGCAGTACTTC

V: TRBV5-1
size: -
J: TRBJ2-7
D: TRBD1
CDR3: CASSPRTGDAYEQYF
DNA: TGCGCCAGCAGCCCCAGGACAGGGGACGCCTACGAGCAGTACTTC

V: TRBV6-1
size: -
J: TRBJ2-1
D: TRBD2
CDR3: CASSDPGTSGTYNEQFF
DNA: TGTGCCAGCAGTGACCCCGGGACTAGCGGAACCTACAATGAGCAGTTCTTC

V: TRBV7-8
size: -
J: TRBJ2-5
D: -
CDR3: CASSLDGRGQETQYF
DNA: TGTGCCAGCAGCTTAGATGGCCGAGGGCAAGAGACCCAGTACTTC

V: TRBV7-8
size: -
J: TRBJ1-1
D: -
CDR3: CASSLSRADTEAFF
DNA: TGTGCCAGCAGCCTCAGTCGGGCAGACACTGAAGCTTTCTTT

V: TRBV20-1
size: many
J: TRBJ2-1
D: -
CDR3: CSAQEGVHQFF
DNA: TGCAGTGCCCAAGAGGGGGTACACCAGTTCTTC

V: TRBV6-1
size: -
J: TRBJ2-7
D: -
CDR3: CASSQLQGYEQYF
DNA: TGTGCCAGCAGTCAACTCCAGGGTTACGAGCAGTACTTC

V: TRBV28
size: -
J: TRBJ1-5
D: -
CDR3: CASSLGRGGQPQHF
DNA: TGTGCCAGCAGTTTAGGGAGGGGTGGTCAGCCCCAGCATTTT

V: TRBV25-1
size: -
J: TRBJ2-7
D: -
CDR3: CASSESGDEQYF
DNA: TGTGCCAGCAGTGAATCGGGGGACGAGCAGTACTTC

V: TRBV5-5
size: -
J: TRBJ1-3
D: -
CDR3: CASSLAWQRSGNTIYF
DNA: TGTGCCAGCAGCTTAGCCTGGCAGCGCTCTGGAAACACCATATATTTT

V: TRBV4-3
size: -
J: TRBJ2-1
D: TRBD2
CDR3: CASSTGLAGDGEQFF
DNA: TGCGCCAGCAGCACTGGCCTAGCGGGAGATGGTGAGCAGTTCTTC

V: TRBV10-3
size: once
J: TRBJ2-7
D: TRBD2
CDR3: CAISGPGLAGGPLSYEQYF
DNA: TGTGCCATCAGTGGACCGGGACTAGCGGGAGGGCCCCTATCCTACGAGCAGTACTTC